The present entry profiles one TCR beta chain with its context. Its antigen is undetermined. The data originate from a study of T cell repertoires in cytomegalovirus infection. On the study more broadly: Based on public TCR beta signatures, there were indications of CMV infection and of a matching HLA type.

TCRdb recomputed calls from the reads with MiXCR, one row per CDR3 protein. The sample shows fewer than 1,000,000 distinct CDR3 sequences, around 31% of them seen only once. The origin of this receptor is a human donor in good health (CMV status not recorded). Some clones in this sample may be carry-over from other donors' samples. Specimen: cultured CD8+ T cells from PBMCs, collected from culture after CMV antigen stimulation.

The chain's CDR3 is CASSLWGYDTEAFF. CDR3 DNA: TGTGCCAGCAGCTTGTGGGGGTACGACACTGAAGCTTTCTTT. V and J are TRBV5-5 and TRBJ1-1, with a possible D match to TRBD1 (5 bases). Trimming stripped 1 base from V and 3 bases from J, with 10 bases between. Germline V gene sequence: CDR1 SGHKS, CDR2 YYEKEE (reference sequence). The CDR3 contains 14 residues.